The 5 T cell receptor beta chains below come from one sample, sequenced in a study of neurological immune-mediated disorders (dated by TCRdb to between 2018 and 2021). Per the publication, the time point label means: longitudinal time-point 1 (baseline). The library was generated by 5' RACE. Sequencing was carried out with an Illumina HiSeq 2500. TCRdb trimmed public reads at Q25 via fastp, called clones via MiXCR and kept in-frame beta chains. Rows matching on CDR3 protein sequence are summarized as one entry with the most common DNA and genes. The sample contains tens of thousands of distinct CDR3 sequences, around 9.6% of them found a single time. The ten largest clones take up 9.6% of the sample. The source material was PBMCs. These receptor sequences come from a man aged 25 to 40 in good health.

This clonotype appeared many times. This chain connects TRBV29-1 to TRBJ1-2; D is perhaps TRBD1 (6 bases). The V end lost 0 bases, the J end lost 4 bases, and 15 bases lay between the germline ends. The CDR3 is 15 amino acids. Germline V gene data show CDR1 as SQVTM and CDR2 as ANQGSEA. The DNA of the CDR3 is TGCAGCGTTGAAGATGTAGGGGGTGAAGGCTATGGCTACACCTTC. Translating it yields CSVEDVGGEGYGYTF.

This clonotype showed up many times. The chain combines TRBV11-2 with TRBJ2-5; 7 bases line up with TRBD1. Losses at the gene ends were 1 base for V and 4 bases for J; bases not matched to a gene: 6. In germline, CDR1 is SGHAT, CDR2 FQNNGV. The CDR3 extends over 15 amino acids. CDR3: CASSLARGLSETQYF. DNA of the CDR3: TGTGCCAGCAGCTTAGCTAGGGGGCTCTCAGAGACCCAGTACTTC.

This clonotype was counted ten times or more. This chain joins TRBV7-2 and TRBJ2-2; D is unresolved. Germline CDR1 SGHTA, CDR2 FQGNSA. V lost 3 bases and J 6 bases, leaving 14 bases between the germline ends. The CDR3 consists of 15 residues. The CDR3 bases are TGTGCCAGCAGCTTCAAGCTTGTGAATCCCGGGGAGCTGTTTTTT. It translates to CASSFKLVNPGELFF. Using reference TRBV7-2 and TRBJ2-2 for the parts outside the CDR3, the full variable domain is GAGVSQSPSNKVTEKGKDVELRCDPISGHTALYWYRQSLGQGLEFLIYFQGNSAPDKSGLPSDRFSAERTGGSVSTLTIQRTQQEDSAVYLCASSFKLVNPGELFFGEGSRLTVL.

This clonotype was detected many times. This chain uses TRBV30 with TRBJ2-1; D might be TRBD1 (5 bases). V gave up 5 bases and J gave up 6 bases, with 17 bases separating them. CDR1 and CDR2 from the germline V gene are GTSNPN and SVGIG (reference sequence). The CDR3 sequence is 14 residues long. The CDR3 DNA follows: TGTGCCTGGGGGGCCCTAGGACACCCCAATGAGCAGTTCTTC. This encodes CAWGALGHPNEQFF.

In its sample, this clonotype was seen many times. The V call is TRBV5-1, the J call TRBJ2-3; 14 bases are a match to TRBD2. Looked up from germline, CDR1 is SGHRS and CDR2 is YFSETQ. Germline trimming cut 4 bases from V and 3 bases from J; bases unmatched to any gene: 10. CDR3 size: 18 residues. Here the CDR3 reads CASSLTRGLAGVTDTQYF. The CDR3 region has the DNA TGCGCCAGCAGCCTAACCCGGGGACTAGCGGGAGTAACAGATACGCAGTATTTT.